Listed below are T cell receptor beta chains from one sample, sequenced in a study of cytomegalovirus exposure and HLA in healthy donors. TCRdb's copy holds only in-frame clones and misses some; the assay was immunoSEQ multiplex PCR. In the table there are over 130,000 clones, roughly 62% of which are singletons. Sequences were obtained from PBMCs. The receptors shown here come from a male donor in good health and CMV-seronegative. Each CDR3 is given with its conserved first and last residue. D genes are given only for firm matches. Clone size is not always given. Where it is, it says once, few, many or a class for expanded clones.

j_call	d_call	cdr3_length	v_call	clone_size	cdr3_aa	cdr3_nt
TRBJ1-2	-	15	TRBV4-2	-	CASSLGGGGGYGYTF	TGTGCCAGCAGCCTTGGGGGAGGGGGAGGCTATGGCTACACCTTC
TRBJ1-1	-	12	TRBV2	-	CASSLQVTEAFF	TGTGCCAGCAGTTTACAGGTAACTGAAGCTTTCTTT
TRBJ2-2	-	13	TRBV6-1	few	CASSRTSPGELFF	TGTGCCAGCAGCCGAACTAGTCCCGGGGAGCTGTTTTTT
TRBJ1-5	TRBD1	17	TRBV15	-	CATSRNNRGGFNQPQHF	TGTGCCACCAGCAGAAACAACAGGGGTGGGTTCAATCAGCCCCAGCATTTT
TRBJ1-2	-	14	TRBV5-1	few	CASSSQGTNYGYTF	TGCGCCAGCAGCTCTCAGGGTACCAACTATGGCTACACCTTC
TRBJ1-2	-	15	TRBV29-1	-	CSVEVVGEGPYGYTF	TGCAGCGTTGAGGTCGTCGGGGAAGGACCCTATGGCTACACCTTC
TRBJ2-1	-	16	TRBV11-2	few	CASSLGGILNYNEQFF	TGTGCCAGCAGCTTAGGAGGGATTTTAAATTACAATGAGCAGTTCTTC
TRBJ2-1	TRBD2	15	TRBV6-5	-	CASRTTSGVHNEQFF	TGTGCCAGCAGGACGACTAGCGGGGTACACAATGAGCAGTTCTTC
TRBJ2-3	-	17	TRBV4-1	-	CASSPLIARGEIDTQYF	TGCGCCAGCAGCCCCCTAATAGCCAGGGGAGAGATAGATACGCAGTATTTT
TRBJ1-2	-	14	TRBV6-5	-	CASSPLDSLYGYTF	TGTGCCAGCAGTCCTTTGGACAGCCTCTATGGCTACACCTTC
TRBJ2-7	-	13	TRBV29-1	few	CSVVLAENYEQYF	TGCAGCGTTGTCCTGGCGGAAAACTACGAGCAGTACTTC
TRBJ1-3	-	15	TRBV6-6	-	CASSTKGVSGNTIYF	TGTGCCAGCAGTACCAAAGGGGTTTCTGGAAACACCATATATTTT
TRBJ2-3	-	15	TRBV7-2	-	CASSLKQGFTDTQYF	TGTGCCAGCAGCCTAAAACAGGGTTTCACAGATACGCAGTATTTT
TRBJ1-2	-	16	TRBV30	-	CAWSVFRLASSDGYTF	TGTGCCTGGAGTGTTTTTCGTCTAGCCAGCTCGGATGGCTACACCTTC
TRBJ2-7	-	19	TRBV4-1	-	CASSQGTGSRRGGSYEQYF	TGCGCCAGCAGCCAAGGAACAGGGAGTCGCCGAGGCGGCTCCTACGAGCAGTACTTC
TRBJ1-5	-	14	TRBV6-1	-	CASSEVGGNQPQHF	TGTGCCAGCAGTGAGGTGGGAGGGAATCAGCCCCAGCATTTT
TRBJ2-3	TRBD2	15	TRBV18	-	CASSPRSGAVDTQYF	TGTGCCAGCTCACCACGCAGCGGGGCGGTAGATACGCAGTATTTT
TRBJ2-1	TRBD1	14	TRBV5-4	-	CASSLEQGANEQFF	TGTGCCAGCAGCTTGGAGCAGGGGGCGAATGAGCAGTTCTTC
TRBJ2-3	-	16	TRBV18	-	CASSQFATGSTDTQYF	TGTGCCAGCTCACAGTTCGCGACAGGAAGCACAGATACGCAGTATTTT
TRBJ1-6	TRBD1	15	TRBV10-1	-	CASSAGQGSNSPLHF	TGCGCCAGCAGTGCGGGACAGGGAAGTAATTCACCCCTCCACTTT
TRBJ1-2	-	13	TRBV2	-	CASSVEQLYGYTF	TGTGCCAGCAGTGTAGAACAGCTTTATGGCTACACCTTC
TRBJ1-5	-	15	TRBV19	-	CASRYRAFGNQPQHF	TGTGCCAGTAGGTACAGGGCTTTCGGCAATCAGCCCCAGCATTTT
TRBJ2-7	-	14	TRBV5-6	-	CASSLVGADYEQYF	TGTGCCAGCAGCTTGGTCGGAGCGGACTACGAGCAGTACTTC
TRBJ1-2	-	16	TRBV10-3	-	CAISESSPPGARGYTF	TGTGCCATCAGTGAGTCATCCCCACCAGGGGCACGGGGCTACACCTTC
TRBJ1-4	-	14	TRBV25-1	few	CASSETGIREKLFF	TGTGCCAGCAGTGAAACAGGGATCCGGGAAAAACTGTTTTTT
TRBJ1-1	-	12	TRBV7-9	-	CSSSFDLTEAFF	TGTTCCAGCAGCTTCGACTTGACTGAAGCTTTCTTT
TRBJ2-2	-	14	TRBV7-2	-	CASSLLAQGKELFF	TGTGCCAGCAGTTTGCTGGCACAGGGTAAGGAGCTGTTTTTT
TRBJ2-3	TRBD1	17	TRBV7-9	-	CASSDPIGTGDTDTQYF	TGTGCCAGCAGCGACCCCATCGGGACAGGGGACACAGATACGCAGTATTTT
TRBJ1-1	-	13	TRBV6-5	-	CASWGHMNAEAFF	TGTGCCAGCTGGGGACATATGAACGCTGAAGCTTTCTTT
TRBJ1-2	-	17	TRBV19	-	CASSIDGTLTLRYGYTF	TGTGCCAGTAGTATCGATGGGACTCTCACTCTTCGCTATGGCTACACCTTC
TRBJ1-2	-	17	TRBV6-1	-	CASSAVGSPQANYGYTF	TGTGCCAGCAGTGCCGTAGGGAGCCCCCAAGCTAACTATGGCTACACCTTC
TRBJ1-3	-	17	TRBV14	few	CASSPSMTGSFGNTIYF	TGTGCCAGCAGCCCTTCAATGACAGGATCCTTTGGAAACACCATATATTTT
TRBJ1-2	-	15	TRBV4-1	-	CASSQGAQIGDGYTF	TGCGCCAGCAGCCAAGGGGCCCAAATCGGGGATGGCTACACCTTC
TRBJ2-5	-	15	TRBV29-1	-	CSVERGFRLQETQYF	TGCAGCGTTGAAAGGGGATTCCGTTTGCAAGAGACCCAGTACTTC
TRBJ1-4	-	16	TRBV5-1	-	CASSLSGGVDGEKLFF	TGCGCCAGCAGCTTGAGTGGAGGGGTGGACGGGGAAAAACTGTTTTTT
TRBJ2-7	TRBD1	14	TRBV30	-	CAWGTGTGSYEQYF	TGTGCCTGGGGCACCGGGACAGGCTCCTACGAGCAGTACTTC
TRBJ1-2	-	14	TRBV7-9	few	CSSSPSRGGGGYTF	TGTTCCAGCAGCCCCTCCAGAGGGGGTGGTGGCTACACCTTC
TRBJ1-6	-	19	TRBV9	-	CASSADRSTRRGINSPLHF	TGTGCCAGCAGCGCCGACCGGTCCACAAGGAGGGGTATCAATTCACCCCTCCACTTT